These 17 T cell receptor beta chains share one sample of origin, sequenced in a study of shared clonotypes between healthy human individuals. Assay used: immunoSEQ multiplex PCR; TCRdb lists only in-frame clones, some missing. The table has millions of clones, around 94% seen once; the top ten hold roughly 0.13%. The specimen was naive CD4+ T cells sorted from blood. Subset described: CD45RA+ positively selected. These receptors were collected from a man younger than 35 in good health.

V usage is TRBV5-1 and J usage is TRBJ2-5; D not resolved. V lost 2 bases and J lost 7, with 12 bases in between. Germline CDR1 SGHRS, CDR2 YFSETQ. The CDR3 is made up of 13 amino acids. The DNA for the CDR3 is TGCGCCAGCAGCTTTGGGATGCCGGGGACCCAGTACTTC. Translated: CASSFGMPGTQYF.

J is TRBJ2-3 and V is TRBV6-1; tentative D call: TRBD1 (5 bases). Deletions cut 6 bases from V and 4 bases from J, with 17 bases between. The germline gives CDR1 MNHNS, CDR2 SASEGT. The length of the CDR3 is 15 residues. CDR3 DNA sequence: TGTGCCAGCAGCCTTCCAGGGTTACGGGCAGATACGCAGTATTTT. This encodes CASSLPGLRADTQYF.

The CDR3 here is CASSEGQGIINEQFF. The CDR3 DNA reads TGTGCCAGCTCAGAAGGACAGGGTATAATAAATGAGCAGTTCTTC. This sequence joins TRBV18 and TRBJ2-1, with 8 bases identical to TRBD1. V was clipped by 5 bases and J by 7 bases; unmatched bases: 10. The germline V gene encodes CDR1 KGHSH and CDR2 LQKENI. The CDR3 contains 15 residues. The full variable domain, completed using reference TRBV18 and TRBJ2-1, is NAGVMQNPRHLVRRRGQEARLRCSPMKGHSHVYWYRQLPEEGLKFMVYLQKENIIDESGMPKERFSAEFPKEGPSILRIQQVVRGDSAAYFCASSEGQGIINEQFFGPGTRLTVL.

The chain links TRBV10-3 to TRBJ2-1, with 12 bases fitting TRBD2. The CDR3 sequence is 18 residues long. From germline, CDR1 is ENHRY and CDR2 SYGVKD. Trimming at V came to 0 bases and at J to 8 bases, leaving 11 bases not matched to a gene. This CDR3 is CAISESGNPSGRVYEQFF. DNA for the CDR3: TGTGCCATCAGTGAGTCAGGGAACCCTAGCGGGAGGGTTTATGAGCAGTTCTTC.

The rearrangement links TRBV18 to TRBJ2-7; tentative D call: TRBD1 (5 bases). The CDR3 consists of 14 residues. Trimming left V 6 bases short and J 3 bases short, with 15 bases between. Germline-derived CDR1 and CDR2 are KGHSH and LQKENI. DNA of the CDR3: TGTGCCAGCTCCAACCAGGGCAATTACTACGAGCAGTACTTC. Encoded protein: CASSNQGNYYEQYF. The variable domain in full, with the rest retrieved from reference TRBV18 and TRBJ2-7, is NAGVMQNPRHLVRRRGQEARLRCSPMKGHSHVYWYRQLPEEGLKFMVYLQKENIIDESGMPKERFSAEFPKEGPSILRIQQVVRGDSAAYFCASSNQGNYYEQYFGPGTRLTVT.

V usage is TRBV4-1 and J usage is TRBJ2-5; 9 nucleotides agree with TRBD2. Germline V gives CDR1 MGHRA, CDR2 YSYEKL. This CDR3 has 16 amino acids. The trim removed 1 base at V and 5 bases at J, leaving 8 bases unmatched. The CDR3 reads CASSQGSAGGTETQYF. CDR3 nucleotide sequence: TGCGCCAGCAGCCAAGGGTCTGCGGGGGGGACGGAGACCCAGTACTTC.

The rearrangement links TRBV7-2 to TRBJ1-2; D not certain. The V end was cut by 1 base, the J end by 0 bases, with 12 bases between. Germline-derived CDR1 and CDR2 are SGHTA and FQGNSA. There are 16 residues in the CDR3. CDR3 DNA sequence: TGTGCCAGCAGCTTAGACGCACACCAAGCTAACTATGGCTACACCTTC. Translation gives CASSLDAHQANYGYTF. Filled out from reference TRBV7-2 and TRBJ1-2, the complete variable domain reads GAGVSQSPSNKVTEKGKDVELRCDPISGHTALYWYRQSLGQGLEFLIYFQGNSAPDKSGLPSDRFSAERTGGSVSTLTIQRTQQEDSAVYLCASSLDAHQANYGYTFGSGTRLTVV.

The chain recombines TRBV7-8 with TRBJ2-3; 9 nucleotides line up with TRBD1. The CDR3 sequence is 17 residues long. The germline gives CDR1 SGHVS, CDR2 FQNEAQ. V lost 3 bases, J lost 0 bases, and 7 bases stayed unmatched. The DNA for the CDR3 is TGTGCCAGCAGCTTTACGAGCGGGACAGGGAGCACAGATACGCAGTATTTT. Amino acids: CASSFTSGTGSTDTQYF.

This clone was observed a single time. V is TRBV6-1 and J is TRBJ2-2; no clear D. Trimming left V 0 bases short and J 7 bases short, with 3 bases between. The germline CDR1 and CDR2 sequences are MNHNS and SASEGT. The length of the CDR3 is 12 residues. CDR3 bases: TGTGCCAGCAGTGAAGCGTTCGGGGAGCTGTTTTTT. Translation gives CASSEAFGELFF.

In regard to this clone: The sample carries other DNA sequences with the same CDR3. The genes are TRBV6-6 and TRBJ2-5, with D unclear. CDR1 is MNHNY and CDR2 is SVGAGI in the germline V gene (reference sequence). V was shortened by 6 bases and J by 2 bases, with 4 bases between the two germline ends. The CDR3 contains 11 residues. The CDR3: CASSLQETQYF. CDR3 DNA: TGTGCCAGCAGCCTTCAAGAGACCCAGTACTTC.

The rearrangement links TRBV6-5 to TRBJ2-6; D is ambiguous. This CDR3 has 14 residues. Germline V lookup: CDR1 MNHEY, CDR2 SVGAGI. The germline V and J ends were trimmed by 6 bases and 2 bases, with 8 bases remaining between them. CDR3 DNA: TGTGCCAGCAGGAAAACAGCTGGGGCCAACGTCCTGACTTTC. Its protein is CASRKTAGANVLTF.

The count of this clone is one. Other DNA sequences within the sample encode an identical CDR3. V usage is TRBV18 and J usage is TRBJ1-2, with a possible D match to TRBD1 (6 bases). The CDR3 consists of 13 residues. Per the germline V gene, CDR1 is KGHSH and CDR2 is LQKENI. The germline V and J ends were trimmed by 1 base and 8 bases, with 11 bases remaining between them. Here the CDR3 DNA reads TGTGCCAGCTCACCACGACAGGACGGGGGCTACACCTTC. It specifies CASSPRQDGGYTF.

The chain combines TRBV7-2 with TRBJ2-3, with 13 bases fitting TRBD2. The ends lost 2 bases at V and 4 bases at J; junction bases unmatched: 3. Per the germline V gene, CDR1 is SGHTA and CDR2 is FQGNSA. This CDR3 has 16 amino acids. This CDR3 reads CASSLTSGRAPDTQYF. The CDR3 nucleotides are TGTGCCAGCAGCTTAACTAGCGGGAGGGCCCCAGATACGCAGTATTTT.

The genes are TRBV5-3 and TRBJ1-1; D uncertain. TRBV5-3 is an open reading frame, and its role is uncertain. This CDR3 region has 16 residues. The V end was cut by 8 bases, the J end by 4 bases, with 24 bases between. CDR3 amino acids: CASQLKRHAEGTEAFF. In nucleotides, the CDR3 is TGTGCCAGCCAACTCAAGAGACACGCGGAGGGCACTGAAGCTTTCTTT.

The count of this clone is one. The chain combines TRBV28 with TRBJ1-1, with 8 positions matching TRBD1. V trimming: 7 bases; J trimming: 1 base; junction bases outside the gene matches: 5. CDR1 is MDHEN, CDR2 SYDVKM, per germline. CDR3 length equals 14 residues. The CDR3 spells CASTWGQANTEAFF. The CDR3 coding sequence is TGTGCCAGCACCTGGGGACAGGCGAACACTGAAGCTTTCTTT.

This clone has a handful of counts. This sequence joins TRBV19 and TRBJ1-2, with 7 nucleotides matching TRBD1. J lost 8 bases, V lost 6 bases, and 9 bases had no gene match. This CDR3 spans 13 amino acids. The V gene's germline CDR1 is LNHDA and CDR2 SQIVND (reference sequence). Written as DNA, the CDR3 is TGTGCCAGTAGGACAGGGAGGGACGTGGGCTACACCTTC. It specifies CASRTGRDVGYTF.

The chain has TRBV20-1 and TRBJ2-2; D possibly corresponds to TRBD2 (5 bases). Germline lookup yields CDR1 DFQATT and CDR2 SNEGSKA (reference sequence). This CDR3 is built from 11 residues. V was shortened by 5 bases and J by 5 bases, with 6 bases between the two germline ends. CDR3 nucleotides: TGCAGTGCTGGGAGAACCGGGGAGCTGTTTTTT. It is translated as CSAGRTGELFF.